This TCR beta chain was sequenced for a study of T cells in Graves' hyperthyroidism and ophthalmopathy. Study context: The initial diagnosis was the point when peripheral blood was collected, ahead of any treatment. Whole-study results and caveats: Blood also showed most of the thyroid clonotypes that were expanded above 0.001.

Notes on this clonotype: The antigen is not known.

The study excluded patients with uncontrolled infection, other autoimmune disease, pregnancy or lactation. Clinical symptoms, serum thyroxine, TRAb, thyroid ultrasound and orbital computed tomography informed diagnoses. RNA transcripts yielded amplified TCR beta CDR3 regions. Initially, a first-round RT-PCR of the TCR CDR3 employed the HTBI primer set. TCRdb re-analysed the multiplex PCR reads in MiXCR, keeping a single row per CDR3 protein. The sample gives some 600,000 distinct CDR3 sequences, 14% of which show up once; more than 4.5% is in the top ten. V was shortened by 7 bases and J by 0 bases, with 16 bases between the two germline ends. The germline CDR1 and CDR2 sequences are KGHDR and SFDVKD. The CDR3 spans 16 residues.

This chain links TRBV24-1 with TRBJ2-3; possibly TRBD1 for D (6 bases). The sequence came from a young woman with Graves' hyperthyroidism that later progressed to Graves' ophthalmopathy. Sequenced input: blood. The CDR3 DNA is TGTGCCACCAGCTTGGCGGCAGGGGCTAGCACAGATACGCAGTATTTT. Its protein product is CATSLAAGASTDTQYF.